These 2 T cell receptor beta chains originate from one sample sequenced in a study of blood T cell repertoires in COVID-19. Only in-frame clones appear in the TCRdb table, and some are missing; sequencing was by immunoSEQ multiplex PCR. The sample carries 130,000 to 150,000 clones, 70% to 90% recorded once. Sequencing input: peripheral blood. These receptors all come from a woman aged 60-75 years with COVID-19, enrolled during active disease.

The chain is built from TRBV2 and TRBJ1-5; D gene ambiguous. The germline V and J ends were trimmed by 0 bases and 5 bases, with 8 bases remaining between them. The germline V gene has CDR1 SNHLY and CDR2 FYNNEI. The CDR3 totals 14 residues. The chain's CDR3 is CASSEARVYQPQHF. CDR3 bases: TGTGCCAGCAGTGAAGCGAGGGTTTATCAGCCCCAGCATTTT.

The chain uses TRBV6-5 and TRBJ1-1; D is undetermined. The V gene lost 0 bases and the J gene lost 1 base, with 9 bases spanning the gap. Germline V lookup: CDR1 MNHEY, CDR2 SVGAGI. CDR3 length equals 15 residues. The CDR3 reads CASSYSNRQNTEAFF. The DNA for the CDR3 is TGTGCCAGCAGTTACTCGAATAGACAGAACACTGAAGCTTTCTTT.